This T cell receptor beta chain comes out of a study of blood T cell repertoires in COVID-19. Study at large: Acute and convalescent COVID-19 samples came from the United States, Italy and Spain. PBMCs, B-cell-depleted T cells, or T cells were the source of the cDNA or gDNA that made up the material.

Per the original data handling: Estimates of nucleated cell counts were drawn from the amplification of reference gene primers. Generated by immunoSEQ multiplex PCR, the TCRdb table keeps only in-frame clones and is missing some. V and J calls and clone size are given by that table; D and trimming were obtained from the DNA. Seen here are around 450,000 clones, around 88% observed once, and the top ten hold approximately 4.5%. There are 13 residues in the CDR3. The V gene's germline CDR1 is SGHTA and CDR2 FQGNSA. V was pared by 5 bases and J by 0 bases, with 8 bases between. The sequence came from a woman aged 30 to 39 with acute or convalescent COVID-19. The chain carries TRBV7-2 and TRBJ2-7; D is unclear. Sequenced input: peripheral blood. CDR3 nucleotide sequence: TGTGCCAGCAGCCAGGCCCTCTCCTACGAGCAGTACTTC. The encoded protein is CASSQALSYEQYF.